The entry that follows covers one T cell receptor (beta chain) sequence. The antigen remains undetermined. The data stem from a study of CD8 T cell repertoires and HIV-1 epitope variants. Germline lookup yields CDR1 MNHEY and CDR2 SVGAGI. V was cut by 4 bases and J by 8 bases, with 12 bases left in between. This CDR3 is 13 amino acids long. TCRdb's copy holds only in-frame clones and misses some; the assay was immunoSEQ multiplex PCR. The table shows thousands of clones, with just under 70% occurring only once. The specimen sequenced was cultured CD8+ T cells derived from PBMCs. The genes are TRBV6-5 and TRBJ2-1; a possible D gene is TRBD2 (6 bases). The clonotype comes from a male donor with HIV. CDR3 amino acids: CASSSRDSDEQFF. CDR3 bases: TGTGCCAGCAGTTCCCGGGACTCGGATGAGCAGTTCTTC.